This passage covers 10 T cell receptor beta chains from one sample sequenced in a study of blood T cell repertoires in COVID-19. TCRdb's table, derived via immunoSEQ multiplex PCR, lists solely in-frame clones and lacks some. The sample holds about 320,000 clones; less than 85% are singletons and the top ten take 1.9%. Sequencing input: PBMCs or T cells enriched from blood (not recorded which). These receptors were collected from a woman aged 25 to 39 who had been exposed to COVID-19.

The rearrangement uses TRBV30 and TRBJ2-7; 11 nucleotides line up with TRBD2. This CDR3 contains 15 residues. The germline V gene has CDR1 GTSNPN and CDR2 SVGIG (reference sequence). V trimming: 1 base; J trimming: 7 bases; junction bases outside the gene matches: 9. CDR3 DNA sequence: TGTGCCTGGAGTGGGTCGGTTACTAGCGGGGGAGAGCAGTACTTC. Protein: CAWSGSVTSGGEQYF.

The chain links TRBV4-3 to TRBJ2-7; a possible D gene is TRBD1 (6 bases). In germline, CDR1 is LGHNA, CDR2 YSLEER. Deletions cut 1 base from V and 2 bases from J, with 12 bases between. The CDR3 is made up of 15 amino acids. CDR3 region: CASSQVAGTPYEQYF. The CDR3 nucleotides are TGCGCCAGCAGCCAAGTGGCCGGGACACCCTACGAGCAGTACTTC.

In its sample, this clone was seen a few times. The rearrangement uses TRBV5-4 and TRBJ1-2; TRBD1 matches at 9 bases. The J segment lost 8 bases and the V segment lost 4 bases, leaving 9 bases of the junction unmatched. CDR1 SGHNT and CDR2 YYREEE come from the germline V gene (reference sequence). This CDR3 contains 14 residues. CDR3 loop: CASSLDRGSGGYTF. For the CDR3, the DNA is TGTGCCAGCAGCCTGGACAGGGGATCGGGGGGCTACACCTTC.

The chain links TRBV28 to TRBJ1-4, with no clear D. CDR1 MDHEN and CDR2 SYDVKM come from the germline V gene. The CDR3 is made up of 15 amino acids. V lost 3 bases, J lost 0 bases, and 8 bases lay in between. Here the CDR3 reads CASSLSTATNEKLFF. The DNA of the CDR3 is TGTGCCAGCAGTTTGAGTACGGCAACTAATGAAAAACTGTTTTTT.

A few counts support this clone. The rearrangement links TRBV5-5 to TRBJ1-2; D gene uncertain. CDR1 SGHKS and CDR2 YYEKEE come from the germline V gene (reference sequence). The V end was cut by 0 bases, the J end by 5 bases, with 11 bases between. CDR3 length equals 14 residues. CDR3: CASSLGSGKYGYTF. In nucleotides, the CDR3 is TGTGCCAGCAGCTTGGGGTCCGGGAAATATGGCTACACCTTC.

This sequence joins TRBV27 and TRBJ2-5; 15 positions agree with TRBD2. The junction had 4 bases not matched to a gene; V was cut back by 6 bases and J by 5 bases. The CDR3 runs to 15 residues. Germline CDR1 is MNHEY and CDR2 is SMNVEV (reference sequence). CDR3 sequence (DNA): TGTGCCAGCAGAACCGGGACTAGCGGGGGGGAGACCCAGTACTTC. Protein sequence: CASRTGTSGGETQYF.

The V gene is TRBV28, the J gene TRBJ1-4; D is perhaps TRBD1 (6 bases). V lost 8 bases to trimming and J lost 5 bases, with 18 bases between them. The CDR3 sequence is 15 residues long. Germline CDR1 and CDR2: MDHEN and SYDVKM. CDR3 loop: CASGRFTGLNEKLFF. DNA of the CDR3: TGTGCCAGCGGACGGTTTACAGGGCTAAATGAAAAACTGTTTTTT.

The J gene is TRBJ1-2, the V gene TRBV27; tentative D call: TRBD1 (5 bases). V lost 2 bases and J 2 bases, leaving 9 bases between the germline ends. This CDR3 has 14 residues. CDR1 is MNHEY and CDR2 is SMNVEV in the germline V gene (reference sequence). In nucleotides, the CDR3 is TGTGCCAGCAGTTTAGCTAGACAGAACTATGGCTACACCTTC. This sequence encodes CASSLARQNYGYTF.

The V and J genes are TRBV9 and TRBJ1-5, with 8 positions matching TRBD1. This CDR3 is 14 amino acids long. After removal of 4 bases from V and 7 bases from J, the junction contained 7 bases not matched to a gene. Germline CDR1 and CDR2: SGDLS and YYNGEE. CDR3 nucleotides: TGTGCCAGCAGCAAAGGACAGGGTGGCCAGCCCCAGCATTTT. It specifies CASSKGQGGQPQHF.

The rearrangement links TRBV5-1 to TRBJ2-5; TRBD2 agrees at 7 bases. Trimming removed 4 bases from V and 1 base from J; junction bases left unmatched: 7. Germline lookup yields CDR1 SGHRS and CDR2 YFSETQ. CDR3 size: 15 residues. The CDR3 region has the DNA TGCGCCAGCAGCACTTCCGGGACTACCCAAGAGACCCAGTACTTC. Its translation: CASSTSGTTQETQYF.